This T cell receptor beta chain originates from a study of shared clonotypes between healthy human individuals. The naive CD8 subset, CD45RO-negative cells positively selected for CCR7, excluded terminally differentiated effector memory CD45RA+ cells. Data came from immunoSEQ multiplex PCR; TCRdb stores just in-frame clones and leaves some out. The sample comprises 560,000 or so clones, roughly 95% of which are singletons, and about 0.12% rests with the top ten. This CDR3 has 14 amino acids. V was clipped by 4 bases and J by 1 base; unmatched bases: 4. Germline V gives CDR1 MGHDK, CDR2 SYGVNS. The rearrangement joins TRBV25-1 to TRBJ2-7; TRBD1 aligns across 7 bases. The specimen was naive CD8+ T cells sorted from blood. The clonotype originates from a woman aged 25-40 years in good health. The CDR3 here is CASSGRDRSYEQYF. The CDR3 coding sequence is TGTGCCAGCAGTGGCCGGGACAGATCCTACGAGCAGTACTTC.